This is a list of T cell receptor beta chains from one sample in a study of beta chain features in type 1 diabetes. TCRdb's table, derived via immunoSEQ multiplex PCR, lists solely in-frame clones and lacks some. The repertoire has more than 300,000 clones, approximately 8% of them found once; the top ten carry 0.44%. Sequenced material: central memory CD4+ T cells from blood. The source is a woman aged 18-29 years in good health. The CDR3 runs from the conserved cysteine through the conserved F or W. The order of the fields is J gene, D gene, V gene, clone size, CDR3 DNA, CDR3 protein. D genes are given only for firm matches. Clone size is not always given. Where it is, it says once, few, many or a class for expanded clones.

TRBJ2-3 . TRBV6-6 few TGTGCCAGCAGTTACCAGGGCACAGATACGCAGTATTTT CASSYQGTDTQYF
TRBJ2-5 TRBD2 TRBV7-9 . TGTGCCAGCATCCCCAAGGGCGGGAGAAGAGAGACCCAGTACTTC CASIPKGGRRETQYF
TRBJ1-5 . TRBV6-6 . TGTGCCAGCAGTAACAGACAGGGCAATCAGCCCCAGCATTTT CASSNRQGNQPQHF
TRBJ2-5 TRBD2 TRBV18 many TGTGCCAGCTCACCACGTCCTACTAGCGGGATCCAAGAGACCCAGTACTTC CASSPRPTSGIQETQYF
TRBJ1-3 . TRBV7-6 many TGTGCCAGCAGCTTAGGTGACAGCCACTCTGGAAACACCATATATTTT CASSLGDSHSGNTIYF
TRBJ2-6 . TRBV7-6 . TGTGCCAGGTCTAGGGACCTCAATAGCTCTGGGGCCAACGTCCTGACTTTC CARSRDLNSSGANVLTF
TRBJ2-3 TRBD1 TRBV5-6 . TGTGCCAGCAGCTGGAGGATACAGGGGGCGAACACAGATACGCAGTATTTT CASSWRIQGANTDTQYF
TRBJ2-7 . TRBV4-3 . TGCGCCAGCAGCCAATCGACCTCGCACTACGAGCAGTACTTC CASSQSTSHYEQYF
TRBJ1-1 TRBD1 TRBV7-9 few TGTGCCAGCAGCTTGACCGGGACAGGCGAAGCTTTCTTT CASSLTGTGEAFF
TRBJ2-3 TRBD2 TRBV11-2 . TGTGCCAGCAGCCCGCGCGGGAGTCCTCTCACAGATACGCAGTATTTT CASSPRGSPLTDTQYF
TRBJ2-3 . TRBV2 many TGTGCCAGCAGTGAAGCCACAGATACGCAGTATTTT CASSEATDTQYF
TRBJ2-5 . TRBV7-2 . TGTGCCAGCAGCTTGGGTTCAGGTTACCAAGAGACCCAGTACTTC CASSLGSGYQETQYF
TRBJ2-5 TRBD1 TRBV10-1 . TGCGCCAGCAGTGAGTTGACAGGGGCCTCACAAGAGACCCAGTACTTC CASSELTGASQETQYF
TRBJ2-5 . TRBV20-1 . TGCAGTGCTAGGGACGAGACCCAGTACTTC CSARDETQYF
TRBJ2-2 . TRBV6-5 . TGTGCCAGCAGTTACAGCAGGGGTTTATACGGGGAGCTGTTTTTT CASSYSRGLYGELFF
TRBJ2-1 . TRBV28 few TGTGCCAGCAGCCGGGCCACGTACAATGAGCAGTTCTTC CASSRATYNEQFF
TRBJ1-2 . TRBV19 few TGTGCCAGTAGCCTGGGCAGCCGTGCCTATGGCTACACCTTC CASSLGSRAYGYTF
TRBJ2-7 . TRBV6-5 . TGTGCCAGCAATCCCAACACCGATCCTGGCGAGCAGTACTTC CASNPNTDPGEQYF
TRBJ2-2 TRBD1 TRBV27 . TGTGCCAGCAGTTACCGGGACAGGGCTCCCGGGGAGCTGTTTTTT CASSYRDRAPGELFF
TRBJ1-4 . TRBV9 many TGTGCCAGCAGCGTAGGACCGGGGTGGGGTGAAAAACTGTTTTTT CASSVGPGWGEKLFF
TRBJ1-1 . TRBV4-3 many TGCGCCAGCAGCCAAGATAAACAGAGGAACACTGAAGCTTTCTTT CASSQDKQRNTEAFF
TRBJ2-1 TRBD1 TRBV7-3 . TGTGCCAGCAGCTCAGGGGGCAGGGTTAATGAGCAGTTCTTC CASSSGGRVNEQFF
TRBJ2-1 TRBD2 TRBV7-9 few TGTGCCAGCAGCTTACAGGGGCCTAGCGGGAAGAATGAGCAGTTCTTC CASSLQGPSGKNEQFF
TRBJ2-6 TRBD1 TRBV4-3 . TGCGCCAGCAGCCAAGGGGTCGGGGGGACAGGGTTCTCTGGGGCCAACGTCCTGACTTTC CASSQGVGGTGFSGANVLTF
TRBJ2-1 . TRBV5-1 many TGCGCCAGCAGCTTTGCGGACCTCTACAATGAGCAGTTCTTC CASSFADLYNEQFF
TRBJ2-1 . TRBV6-5 . TGTGCCAGCAGTACTATAACAGGGAACAATGAGCAGTTCTTC CASSTITGNNEQFF
TRBJ1-1 . TRBV6-6 few TGTGCCAGCTGTCAACCCCAGGGCAGCACTGAAGCTTTCTTT CASCQPQGSTEAFF
TRBJ1-1 TRBD1 TRBV7-9 few TGTGCCAGCAGTCGACAGGGGCCCACTGAAGCTTTCTTT CASSRQGPTEAFF
TRBJ2-1 TRBD1 TRBV5-1 . TGCGCCAGCAGTTCGGGACAGGGATACAATGAGCAGTTCTTC CASSSGQGYNEQFF
TRBJ2-7 . TRBV20-1 few TGCAGTGCTGCTCCGTACGAGCAGTACTTC CSAAPYEQYF
TRBJ2-5 . TRBV7-2 . TGTGCCAGCAGCCTCCAAGGGGGCCAAGAGACCCAGTACTTC CASSLQGGQETQYF
TRBJ1-2 . TRBV19 few TGTGCCAGTACCTTAGAGGGCGCGGGCTATGGCTACACCTTC CASTLEGAGYGYTF
TRBJ1-3 TRBD1 TRBV25-1 many TGTGCCAGCAGTGCCGTCACCGGGACAGGGACGGCTGGAAACACCATATATTTT CASSAVTGTGTAGNTIYF
TRBJ2-7 . TRBV7-9 few TGTGCCAGCAGCTTAATGGGCGGGGAGCCCTCCTACGAGCAGTACTTC CASSLMGGEPSYEQYF
TRBJ2-1 . TRBV19 few TGTGCCAGTAGTATCGGGGGCGGCGACAATGAGCAGTTCTTC CASSIGGGDNEQFF
TRBJ2-1 . TRBV2 . TGTGCCAGCACCGCGTTTCGGGAGCAGTTCTTC CASTAFREQFF
TRBJ2-1 . TRBV9 few TGTGCCAGCAGCGTAGGACTACATGAGCAGTTCTTC CASSVGLHEQFF
TRBJ2-1 . TRBV5-8 many TGTGCCAGCAGCCGTTACTCGGGAACTTCAGACAATGAGCAGTTCTTC CASSRYSGTSDNEQFF
TRBJ1-4 . TRBV6-5 many TGTGCCAGCAGTCGACAGGCCACTAATGAAAAACTGTTTTTT CASSRQATNEKLFF
TRBJ2-5 . TRBV4-3 few TGCGCCAGCAGCCTGCATGGACAGTTCGGCGAGACCCAGTACTTC CASSLHGQFGETQYF
TRBJ2-5 . TRBV11-2 few TGTGCCAGCAGCAATGAAGAGACCCAGTACTTC CASSNEETQYF
TRBJ2-7 TRBD2 TRBV7-2 few TGTGCCAGCAGCTGGACTAGCGTCTCCTACGAGCAGTACTTC CASSWTSVSYEQYF
TRBJ2-5 TRBD2 TRBV2 medium-sized TGTGCCAGCAAAGGAAGACTAGCGGGCGCCCAAGAGACCCAGTACTTC CASKGRLAGAQETQYF
TRBJ2-4 . TRBV6-1 few TGTGCCAGCAGGGACGGGTCTTCTTTACAAAACATTCAGTACTTC CASRDGSSLQNIQYF
TRBJ1-2 . TRBV19 . TGTGCCACCAGACGCGGGAGGGGCTACACCTTC CATRRGRGYTF
TRBJ1-1 . TRBV5-4 once TGTGCCAGCAGCCTCCAGGGAAGGGTCTTGGGAGAAGCTTTCTTT CASSLQGRVLGEAFF
TRBJ1-3 . TRBV25-1 few TGTGCCAGCAGTGATGGGGGCGCGGGGCTGGCTGGAAACACCATATATTTT CASSDGGAGLAGNTIYF
TRBJ2-1 TRBD1 TRBV7-8 . TGTGCCAGCAGCCCACGGGACAGGGGTACGCATGAGCAGTTCTTC CASSPRDRGTHEQFF
TRBJ2-7 . TRBV7-2 few TGTGCCAGCAGCTCGGGGACCCTGGGGGAGCAGTACTTC CASSSGTLGEQYF
TRBJ2-7 . TRBV19 . TGTGCCAGTAGTAGGGGGTACGTGGACGAGCAGTACTTC CASSRGYVDEQYF
TRBJ1-1 TRBD1 TRBV7-3 few TGTGCCAGCAGCCTACAGGGGGGAACTGAAGCTTTCTTT CASSLQGGTEAFF
TRBJ2-7 TRBD2 TRBV7-2 many TGTGCCAGCAGGCCGGGACTAGCGGGAGTCGAGCAGTACTTC CASRPGLAGVEQYF
TRBJ1-5 TRBD1 TRBV7-8 . TGTGCCAGCAGCTTAGCGATTCCCCGTTTACGACAGGGGAATCAGCCCCAGCATTTT CASSLAIPRLRQGNQPQHF
TRBJ2-5 TRBD2 TRBV7-7 few TGTGCTAGCAGCACGGGACTAGCGGCGAAAGAGACCCAGTACTTC CASSTGLAAKETQYF